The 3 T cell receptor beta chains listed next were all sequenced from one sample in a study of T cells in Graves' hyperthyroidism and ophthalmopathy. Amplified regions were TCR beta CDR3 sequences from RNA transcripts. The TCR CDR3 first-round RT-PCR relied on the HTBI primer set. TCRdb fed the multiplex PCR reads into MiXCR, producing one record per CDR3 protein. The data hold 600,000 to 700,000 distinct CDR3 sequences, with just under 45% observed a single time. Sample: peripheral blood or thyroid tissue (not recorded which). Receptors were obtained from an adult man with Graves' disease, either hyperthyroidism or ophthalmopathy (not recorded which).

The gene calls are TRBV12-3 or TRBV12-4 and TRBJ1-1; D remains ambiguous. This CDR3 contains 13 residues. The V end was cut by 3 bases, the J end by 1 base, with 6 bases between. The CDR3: CASSFWGNTEAFF. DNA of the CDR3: TGTGCCAGCAGTTTCTGGGGGAACACTGAAGCTTTCTTT.

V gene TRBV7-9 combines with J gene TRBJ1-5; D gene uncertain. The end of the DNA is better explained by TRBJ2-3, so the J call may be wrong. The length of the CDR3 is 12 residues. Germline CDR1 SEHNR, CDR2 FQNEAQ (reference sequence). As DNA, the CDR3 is TGTGCCAGCAGCTTTGGTAATCAGCCCCAGTATTTT. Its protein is CASSFGNQPQYF.

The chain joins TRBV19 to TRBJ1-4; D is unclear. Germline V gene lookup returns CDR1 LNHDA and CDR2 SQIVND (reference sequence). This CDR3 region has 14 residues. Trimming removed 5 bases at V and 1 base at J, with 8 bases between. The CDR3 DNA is TGTGCCAGTAGTCTCACAGTAACTAATGAAAAACTGTTTTTT. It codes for CASSLTVTNEKLFF.